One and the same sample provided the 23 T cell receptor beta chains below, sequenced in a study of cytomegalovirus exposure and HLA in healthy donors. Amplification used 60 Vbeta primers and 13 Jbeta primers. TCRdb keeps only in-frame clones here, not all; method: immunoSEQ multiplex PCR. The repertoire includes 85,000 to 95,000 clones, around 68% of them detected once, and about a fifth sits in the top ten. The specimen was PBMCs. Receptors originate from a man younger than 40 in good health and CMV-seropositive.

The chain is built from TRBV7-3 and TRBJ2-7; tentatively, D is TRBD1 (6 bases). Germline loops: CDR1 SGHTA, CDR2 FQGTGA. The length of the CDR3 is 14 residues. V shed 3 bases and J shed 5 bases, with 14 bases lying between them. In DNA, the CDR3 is TGTGCCAGCAGCTTCACCGCAGGGGATAACGAGCAGTACTTC. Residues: CASSFTAGDNEQYF.

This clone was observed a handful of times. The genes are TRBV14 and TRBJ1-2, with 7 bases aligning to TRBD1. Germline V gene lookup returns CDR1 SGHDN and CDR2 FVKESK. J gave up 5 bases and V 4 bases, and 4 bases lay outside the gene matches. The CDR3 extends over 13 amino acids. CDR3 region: CASSLGTAYGYTF. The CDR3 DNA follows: TGTGCCAGCAGCCTTGGGACAGCTTATGGCTACACCTTC.

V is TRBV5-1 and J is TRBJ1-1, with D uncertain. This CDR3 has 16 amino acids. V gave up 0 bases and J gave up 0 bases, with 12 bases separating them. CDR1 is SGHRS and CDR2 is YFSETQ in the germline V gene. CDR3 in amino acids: CASSLVIGVMNTEAFF. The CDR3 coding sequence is TGCGCCAGCAGCTTGGTTATCGGGGTTATGAACACTGAAGCTTTCTTT. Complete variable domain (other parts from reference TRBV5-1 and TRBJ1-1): KAGVTQTPRYLIKTRGQQVTLSCSPISGHRSVSWYQQTPGQGLQFLFEYFSETQRNKGNFPGRFSGRQFSNSRSEMNVSTLELGDSALYLCASSLVIGVMNTEAFFGQGTRLTVV.

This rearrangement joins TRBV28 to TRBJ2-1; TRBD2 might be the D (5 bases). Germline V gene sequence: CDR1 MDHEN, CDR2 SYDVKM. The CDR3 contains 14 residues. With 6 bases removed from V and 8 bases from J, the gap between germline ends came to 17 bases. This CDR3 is CASSYPERRHEQFF. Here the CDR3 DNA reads TGTGCCAGCAGCTATCCTGAGCGGAGGCATGAGCAGTTCTTC. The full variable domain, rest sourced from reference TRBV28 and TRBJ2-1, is DVKVTQSSRYLVKRTGEKVFLECVQDMDHENMFWYRQDPGLGLRLIYFSYDVKMKEKGDIPEGYSVSREKKERFSLILESASTNQTSMYLCASSYPERRHEQFFGPGTRLTVL.

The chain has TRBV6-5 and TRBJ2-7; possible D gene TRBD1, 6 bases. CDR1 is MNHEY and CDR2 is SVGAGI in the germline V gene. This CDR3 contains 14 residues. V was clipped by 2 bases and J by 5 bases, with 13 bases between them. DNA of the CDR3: TGTGCCAGCAGTTACCAGGGGCGCGTGAACGAGCAGTACTTC. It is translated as CASSYQGRVNEQYF.

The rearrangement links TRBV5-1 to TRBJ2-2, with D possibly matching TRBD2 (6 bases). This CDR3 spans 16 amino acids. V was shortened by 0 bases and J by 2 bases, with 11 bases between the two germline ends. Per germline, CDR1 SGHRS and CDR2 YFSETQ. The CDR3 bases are TGCGCCAGCAGCTTGGCCGGAGGGGTAAACACCGGGGAGCTGTTTTTT. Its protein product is CASSLAGGVNTGELFF.

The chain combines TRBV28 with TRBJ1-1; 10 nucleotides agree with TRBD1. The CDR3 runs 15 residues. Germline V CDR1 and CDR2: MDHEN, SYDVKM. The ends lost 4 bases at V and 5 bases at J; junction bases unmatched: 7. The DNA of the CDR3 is TGTGCCAGCAGTTCTGACAGGGGGCGTTCGACTGAAGCTTTCTTT. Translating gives CASSSDRGRSTEAFF.

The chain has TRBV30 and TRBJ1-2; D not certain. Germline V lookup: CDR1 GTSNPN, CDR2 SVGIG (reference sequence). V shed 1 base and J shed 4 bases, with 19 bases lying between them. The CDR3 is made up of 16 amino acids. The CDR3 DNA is TGTGCCTGGAGTGCTCTCCTTGAGGTTCGACTCTATGGCTACACCTTC. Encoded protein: CAWSALLEVRLYGYTF.

CDR3 in amino acids: CASSIGQGVGDTQYF. CDR3 DNA sequence: TGTGCCAGCAGTATCGGACAGGGGGTGGGGGATACGCAGTATTTT. This chain connects TRBV2 to TRBJ2-3, with 10 bases aligning to TRBD1. CDR1 is SNHLY and CDR2 is FYNNEI in the germline V gene. This CDR3 is 15 amino acids long. J gave up 6 bases and V 5 bases, and 8 bases lay outside the gene matches. Using reference TRBV2 and TRBJ2-3 for the parts outside the CDR3, the full variable domain is EPEVTQTPSHQVTQMGQEVILRCVPISNHLYFYWYRQILGQKVEFLVSFYNNEISEKSEIFDDQFSVERPDGSNFTLKIRSTKLEDSAMYFCASSIGQGVGDTQYFGPGTRLTVL.

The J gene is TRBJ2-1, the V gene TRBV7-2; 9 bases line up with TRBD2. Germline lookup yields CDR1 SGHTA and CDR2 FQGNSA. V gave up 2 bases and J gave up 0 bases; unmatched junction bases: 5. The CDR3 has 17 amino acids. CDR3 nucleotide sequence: TGTGCCAGCAGCTTAAGACTAGCGGTTAGCTCCTACAATGAGCAGTTCTTC. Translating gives CASSLRLAVSSYNEQFF.

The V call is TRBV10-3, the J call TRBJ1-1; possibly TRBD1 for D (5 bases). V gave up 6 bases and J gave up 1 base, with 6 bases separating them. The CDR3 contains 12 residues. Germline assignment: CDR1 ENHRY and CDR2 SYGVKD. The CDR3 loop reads CAIRTANTEAFF. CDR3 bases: TGTGCCATCAGGACAGCGAACACTGAAGCTTTCTTT.

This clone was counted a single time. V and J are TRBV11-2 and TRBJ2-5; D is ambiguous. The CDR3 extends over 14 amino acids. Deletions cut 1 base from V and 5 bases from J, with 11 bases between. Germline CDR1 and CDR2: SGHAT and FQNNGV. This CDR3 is CASSLGLGLETQYF. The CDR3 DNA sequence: TGTGCCAGCAGCTTAGGGCTCGGGTTGGAGACCCAGTACTTC.

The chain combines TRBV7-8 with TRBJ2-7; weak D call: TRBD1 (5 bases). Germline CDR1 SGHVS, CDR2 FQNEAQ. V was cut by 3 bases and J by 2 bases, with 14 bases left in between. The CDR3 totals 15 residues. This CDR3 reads CASSFAETATYEQYF. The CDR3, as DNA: TGTGCCAGCAGCTTCGCCGAGACAGCTACCTACGAGCAGTACTTC.

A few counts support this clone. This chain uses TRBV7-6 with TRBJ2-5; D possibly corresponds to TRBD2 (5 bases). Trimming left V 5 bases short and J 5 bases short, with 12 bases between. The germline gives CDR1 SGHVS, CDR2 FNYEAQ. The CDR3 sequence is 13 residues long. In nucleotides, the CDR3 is TGTGCCAGCAGCCCCGGGATCGGGGAGACCCAGTACTTC. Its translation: CASSPGIGETQYF.

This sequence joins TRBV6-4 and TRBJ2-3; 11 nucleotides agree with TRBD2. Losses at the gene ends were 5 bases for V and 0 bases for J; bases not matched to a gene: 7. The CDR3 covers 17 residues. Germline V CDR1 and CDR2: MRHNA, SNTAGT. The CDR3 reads CASSRSGGEISTDTQYF. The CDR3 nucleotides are TGTGCCAGCAGTCGTAGCGGGGGGGAAATAAGCACAGATACGCAGTATTTT.

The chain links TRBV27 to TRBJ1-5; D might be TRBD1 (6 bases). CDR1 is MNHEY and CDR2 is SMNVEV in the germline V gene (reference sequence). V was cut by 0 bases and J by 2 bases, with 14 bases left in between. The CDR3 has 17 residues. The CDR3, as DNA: TGTGCCAGCAGTTTATCAAGCCCAGGGGCTGGCAATCAGCCCCAGCATTTT. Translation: CASSLSSPGAGNQPQHF.

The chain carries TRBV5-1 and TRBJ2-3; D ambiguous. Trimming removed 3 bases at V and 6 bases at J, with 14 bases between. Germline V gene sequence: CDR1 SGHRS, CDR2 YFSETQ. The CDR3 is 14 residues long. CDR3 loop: CASSSNDLRDTQYF. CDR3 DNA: TGCGCCAGCAGCTCAAACGACTTACGCGATACGCAGTATTTT.

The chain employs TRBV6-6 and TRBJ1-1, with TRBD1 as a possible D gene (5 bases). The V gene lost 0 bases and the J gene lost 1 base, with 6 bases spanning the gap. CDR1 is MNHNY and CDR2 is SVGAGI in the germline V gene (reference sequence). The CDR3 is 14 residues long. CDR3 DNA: TGTGCCAGCAGTTACTCGACAGAGAACACTGAAGCTTTCTTT. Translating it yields CASSYSTENTEAFF.

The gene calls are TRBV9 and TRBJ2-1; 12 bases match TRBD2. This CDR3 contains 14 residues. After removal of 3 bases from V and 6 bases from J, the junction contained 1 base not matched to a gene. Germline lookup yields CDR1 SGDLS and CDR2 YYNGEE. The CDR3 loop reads CASSGGLAGNEQFF. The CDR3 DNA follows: TGTGCCAGCAGCGGGGGACTAGCGGGCAATGAGCAGTTCTTC.

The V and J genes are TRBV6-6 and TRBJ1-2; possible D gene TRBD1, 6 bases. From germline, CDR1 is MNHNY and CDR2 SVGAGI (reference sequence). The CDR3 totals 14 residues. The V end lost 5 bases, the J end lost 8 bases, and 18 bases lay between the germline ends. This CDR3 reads CASSDGVGAKGYTF. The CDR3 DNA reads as TGTGCCAGCAGTGACGGAGTGGGGGCCAAGGGCTACACCTTC.

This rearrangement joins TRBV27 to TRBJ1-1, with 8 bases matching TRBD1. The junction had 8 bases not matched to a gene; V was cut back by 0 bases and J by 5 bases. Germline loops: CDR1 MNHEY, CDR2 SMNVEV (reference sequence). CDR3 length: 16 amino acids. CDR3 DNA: TGTGCCAGCAGTTTATCCGGACAGGGAGTAGGGACTGAAGCTTTCTTT. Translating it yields CASSLSGQGVGTEAFF.

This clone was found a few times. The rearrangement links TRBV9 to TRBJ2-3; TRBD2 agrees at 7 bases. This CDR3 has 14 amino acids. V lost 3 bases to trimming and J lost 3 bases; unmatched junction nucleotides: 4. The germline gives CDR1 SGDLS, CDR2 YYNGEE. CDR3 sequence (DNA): TGTGCCAGCAGCGAGCGGGGAATGACAGATACGCAGTATTTT. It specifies CASSERGMTDTQYF.

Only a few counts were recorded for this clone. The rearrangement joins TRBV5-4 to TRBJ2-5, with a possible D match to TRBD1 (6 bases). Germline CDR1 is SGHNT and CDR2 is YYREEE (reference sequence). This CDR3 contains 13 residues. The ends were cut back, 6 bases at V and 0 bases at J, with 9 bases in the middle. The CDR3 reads CASNGQYQETQYF. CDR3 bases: TGTGCCAGCAATGGACAGTACCAAGAGACCCAGTACTTC.